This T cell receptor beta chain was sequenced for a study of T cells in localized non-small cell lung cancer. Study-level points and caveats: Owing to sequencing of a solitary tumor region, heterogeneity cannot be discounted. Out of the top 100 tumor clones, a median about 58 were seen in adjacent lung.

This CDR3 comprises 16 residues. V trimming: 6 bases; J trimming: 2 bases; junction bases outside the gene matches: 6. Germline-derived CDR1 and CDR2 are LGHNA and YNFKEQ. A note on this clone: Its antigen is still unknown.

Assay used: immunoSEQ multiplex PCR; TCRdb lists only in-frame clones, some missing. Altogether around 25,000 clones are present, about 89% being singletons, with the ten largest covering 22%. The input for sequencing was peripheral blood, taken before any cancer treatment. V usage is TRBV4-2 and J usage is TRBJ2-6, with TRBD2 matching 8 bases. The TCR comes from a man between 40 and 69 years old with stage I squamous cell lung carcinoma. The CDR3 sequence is CASSTSGGAGANVLTF. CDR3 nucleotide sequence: TGTGCCAGCAGTACCTCGGGGGGGGCTGGGGCCAACGTCCTGACTTTC.